This record looks at one T cell receptor (beta chain) sequence and its context. Its antigen remains unknown. Assay used: immunoSEQ multiplex PCR; TCRdb lists only in-frame clones, some missing. The sample yields approximately 28,000 clones, approximately 91% seen once. This entry comes from a study of T cells in localized non-small cell lung cancer. The study, taken as a whole, reports: When the top 100 tumor clones were examined, a median approximately 57 of them also appeared in the adjacent lung, which was paired and uninvolved. Because researchers sequenced only one region of the tumor, heterogeneity is still possible.

This receptor was taken from a woman aged 40-69 years with stage III lung adenocarcinoma. Source: peripheral blood mononuclear cells, taken before any cancer treatment.

The CDR3 sequence is CASSLGSIEKLFF. The CDR3 DNA follows: TGTGCCAGCAGCTTAGGCTCTATCGAAAAACTGTTTTTT. The gene calls are TRBV13 and TRBJ1-4, with D unclear. Germline CDR1 and CDR2: PRHDT and FYEKMQ (reference sequence). The CDR3 sequence is 13 residues long. Trimming stripped 0 bases from V and 8 bases from J, with 7 bases between.